These 8 T cell receptor beta chains came from one sample sequenced in a study of T-cell reconstitution after alpha-beta-depleted transplantation in children. Researchers prepared the TCRbeta library using unique molecular identifiers, the study reports. TCRdb used MiXCR to reprocess the PCR reads, holding one entry per CDR3 protein. The sample yields 600,000 to 700,000 distinct CDR3 sequences, about an eighth seen once. Specimen: PBMCs, collected before TCRalphabeta/CD19-depleted stem cell transplant. These receptors were collected from a girl aged 2-15 years with congenital amegakaryocytic thrombocytopenia, due to receive a stem cell transplant.

This clonotype has a handful of counts. V usage is TRBV12-3 or TRBV12-4 and J usage is TRBJ1-6; a possible D gene is TRBD1 (6 bases). This CDR3 is 14 amino acids long. V lost 3 bases and J 14 bases, leaving 17 bases between the germline ends. The CDR3 region is CASSFRGNSVALHF. The DNA of the CDR3 is TGTGCCAGCAGTTTCAGGGGCAATTCAGTGGCCCTCCACTTT.

This clonotype was recorded at least ten times. The gene calls are TRBV12-5 and TRBJ2-7; TRBD1 might be the D (6 bases). CDR1 and CDR2 from the germline V gene are LGHNT and FRNRAP. V was cut by 6 bases and J by 2 bases, with 11 bases left in between. The CDR3 covers 13 residues. CDR3 region: CASGQQGTYEQYF. As DNA, the CDR3 is TGTGCTAGTGGGCAACAGGGAACCTACGAGCAGTACTTC.

This chain joins TRBV28 and TRBJ2-5; 7 bases are a match to TRBD1. Germline assignment: CDR1 MDHEN and CDR2 SYDVKM. The CDR3 contains 13 residues. V shed 3 bases and J 6 bases; nucleotides not matched to a gene: 4. CDR3 residues: CASSFEGAKTQYF. The CDR3 DNA sequence: TGTGCCAGCAGTTTCGAGGGGGCGAAGACCCAGTACTTC.

V and J are TRBV28 and TRBJ1-4, with D possibly matching TRBD1 (5 bases). The CDR3 is made up of 14 amino acids. The V and J ends lost 6 bases and 7 bases respectively, with 15 bases between them. Per the germline V gene, CDR1 is MDHEN and CDR2 is SYDVKM. In DNA, the CDR3 is TGTGCCAGCAGCCAACAGACAGCGGGTGAAAAACTGTTTTTT. Translating gives CASSQQTAGEKLFF.

The chain employs TRBV7-9 and TRBJ1-3, with D tentatively TRBD1 (5 bases). The length of the CDR3 is 15 residues. Germline CDR1 SEHNR, CDR2 FQNEAQ (reference sequence). V was cut by 5 bases and J by 2 bases, with 13 bases left in between. The CDR3 sequence is CASSPPGTPGNTIYF. Written as DNA, the CDR3 is TGTGCCAGCAGCCCGCCAGGGACCCCTGGAAACACCATATATTTT.

Notes on this clonotype: This may stem from a read error, because a much larger clone lies one nucleotide away. The V call is TRBV29-1, the J call TRBJ1-1, with D unclear. V lost 3 bases and J 6 bases, leaving 5 bases between the germline ends. The CDR3 runs 10 residues. Germline V lookup: CDR1 SQVTM, CDR2 ANQGSEA. Here the CDR3 reads CSVDRSEAFF. The CDR3 nucleotides read TGCAGCGTTGATCGGTCTGAAGCTTTCTTT.

This clonotype was seen more than once but under ten times. This rearrangement joins TRBV5-1 to TRBJ2-3; possible D gene TRBD2, 5 bases. CDR1 is SGHRS, CDR2 YFSETQ, per germline. This CDR3 has 16 amino acids. V lost 3 bases and J 1 base, leaving 15 bases between the germline ends. This chain's CDR3 is CASSSSLVGGTDTQYF. CDR3 bases: TGCGCCAGCAGCTCGTCACTAGTCGGGGGCACAGATACGCAGTATTTT. Full variable domain (rest looked up from reference TRBV5-1 and TRBJ2-3): KAGVTQTPRYLIKTRGQQVTLSCSPISGHRSVSWYQQTPGQGLQFLFEYFSETQRNKGNFPGRFSGRQFSNSRSEMNVSTLELGDSALYLCASSSSLVGGTDTQYFGPGTRLTVL.

The V call is TRBV20-1, the J call TRBJ2-2; D perhaps matches TRBD2 (6 bases). V was shortened by 1 base and J by 6 bases, with 21 bases between the two germline ends. The CDR3 covers 17 residues. The germline CDR1 and CDR2 sequences are DFQATT and SNEGSKA (reference sequence). CDR3 in DNA: TGCAGTGCTAGAGGGCGATGGGGGGTAGATGGGGCCGGGGAGCTGTTTTTT. It specifies CSARGRWGVDGAGELFF.